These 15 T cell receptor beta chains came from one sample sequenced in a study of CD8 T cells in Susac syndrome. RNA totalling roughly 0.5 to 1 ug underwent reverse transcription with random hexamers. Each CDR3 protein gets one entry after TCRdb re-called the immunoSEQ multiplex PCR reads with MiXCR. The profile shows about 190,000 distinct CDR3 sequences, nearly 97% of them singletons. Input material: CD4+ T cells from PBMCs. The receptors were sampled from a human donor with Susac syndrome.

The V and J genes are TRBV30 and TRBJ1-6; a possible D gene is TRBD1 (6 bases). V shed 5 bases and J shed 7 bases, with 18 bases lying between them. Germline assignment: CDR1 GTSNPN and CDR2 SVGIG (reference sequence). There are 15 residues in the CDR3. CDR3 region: CAWGALGDMNSPLHF. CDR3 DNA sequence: TGTGCCTGGGGCGCCTTGGGGGACATGAATTCACCCCTCCACTTT.

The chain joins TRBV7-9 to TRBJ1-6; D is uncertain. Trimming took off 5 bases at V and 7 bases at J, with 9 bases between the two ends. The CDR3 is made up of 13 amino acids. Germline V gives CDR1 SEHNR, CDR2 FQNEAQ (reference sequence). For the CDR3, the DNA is TGTGCCAGCAGCGAACGGTTCAATTCACCCCTCCACTTT. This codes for CASSERFNSPLHF.

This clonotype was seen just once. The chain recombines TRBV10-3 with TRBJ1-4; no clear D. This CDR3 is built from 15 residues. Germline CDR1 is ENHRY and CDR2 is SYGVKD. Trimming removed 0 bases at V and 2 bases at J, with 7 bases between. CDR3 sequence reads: CAISESGMTNEKLFF. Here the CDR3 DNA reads TGTGCCATCAGTGAGTCGGGTATGACTAATGAAAAACTGTTTTTT.

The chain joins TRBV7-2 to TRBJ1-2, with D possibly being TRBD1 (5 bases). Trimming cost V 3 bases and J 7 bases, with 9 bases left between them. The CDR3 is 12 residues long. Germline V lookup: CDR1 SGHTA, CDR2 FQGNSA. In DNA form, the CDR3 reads TGTGCCAGCAGCTTTGGGGGTACTGGCTACACCTTC. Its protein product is CASSFGGTGYTF.

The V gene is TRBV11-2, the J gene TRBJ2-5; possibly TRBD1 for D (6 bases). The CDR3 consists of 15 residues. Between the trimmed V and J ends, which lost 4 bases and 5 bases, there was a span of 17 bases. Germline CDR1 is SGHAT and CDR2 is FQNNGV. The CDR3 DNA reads TGTGCCAGCAGCTCGAATCCGACAGGTAGTGAGACCCAGTACTTC. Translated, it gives CASSSNPTGSETQYF.

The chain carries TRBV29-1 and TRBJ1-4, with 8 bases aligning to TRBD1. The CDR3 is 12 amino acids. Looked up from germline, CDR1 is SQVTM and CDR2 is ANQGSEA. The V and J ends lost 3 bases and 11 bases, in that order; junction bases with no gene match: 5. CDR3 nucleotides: TGCAGCGTTGATGTGACAGGGGACAAACTGTTTTTT. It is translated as CSVDVTGDKLFF.

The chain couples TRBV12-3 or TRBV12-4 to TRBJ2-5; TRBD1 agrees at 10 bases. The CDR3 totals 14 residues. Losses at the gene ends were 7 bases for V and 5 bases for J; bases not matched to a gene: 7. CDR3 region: CASTPGQGMETQYF. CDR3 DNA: TGTGCCAGCACCCCGGGACAGGGGATGGAGACCCAGTACTTC.

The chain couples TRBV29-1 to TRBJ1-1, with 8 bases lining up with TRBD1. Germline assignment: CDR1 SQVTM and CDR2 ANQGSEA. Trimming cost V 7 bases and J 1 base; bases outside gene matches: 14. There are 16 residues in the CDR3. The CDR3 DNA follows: TGCAGCGGCCGACAGGGGCCGGTCTCCTGGAACACTGAAGCTTTCTTT. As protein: CSGRQGPVSWNTEAFF.

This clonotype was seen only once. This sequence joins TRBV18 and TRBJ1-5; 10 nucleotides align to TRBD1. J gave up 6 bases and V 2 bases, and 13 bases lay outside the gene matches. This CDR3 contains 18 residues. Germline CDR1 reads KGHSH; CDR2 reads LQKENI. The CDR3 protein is CASSPSPPDRGERQPQHF. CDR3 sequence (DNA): TGTGCCAGCTCACCATCCCCCCCGGACAGGGGGGAACGTCAGCCCCAGCATTTT.

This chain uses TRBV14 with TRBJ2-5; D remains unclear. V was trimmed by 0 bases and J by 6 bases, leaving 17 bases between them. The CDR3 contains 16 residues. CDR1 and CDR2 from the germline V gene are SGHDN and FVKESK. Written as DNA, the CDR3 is TGTGCCAGCAGCCAAGAGTCAGTCCAAGCCATCAAGACCCAGTACTTC. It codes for CASSQESVQAIKTQYF.

CDR3 region: CASSLAGGFEQYF. CDR3 DNA sequence: TGTGCCAGCAGCTTAGCGGGGGGTTTCGAGCAGTACTTC. The chain carries TRBV7-9 and TRBJ2-7, with a possible D match to TRBD2 (6 bases). The CDR3 covers 13 residues. The germline CDR1 and CDR2 sequences are SEHNR and FQNEAQ (reference sequence). Trimming removed 0 bases at V and 6 bases at J, with 9 bases between.

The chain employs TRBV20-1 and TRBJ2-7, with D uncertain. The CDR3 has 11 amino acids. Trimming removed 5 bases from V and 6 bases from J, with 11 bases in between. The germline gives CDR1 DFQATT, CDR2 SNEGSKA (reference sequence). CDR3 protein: CSAVMGIEQYF. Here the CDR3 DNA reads TGCAGTGCTGTGATGGGTATCGAGCAGTACTTC.

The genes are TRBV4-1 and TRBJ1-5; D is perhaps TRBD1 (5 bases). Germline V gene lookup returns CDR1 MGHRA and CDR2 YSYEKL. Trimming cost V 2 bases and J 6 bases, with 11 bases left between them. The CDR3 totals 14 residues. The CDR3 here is CASSQLQAPQPQHF. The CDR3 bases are TGCGCCAGCAGCCAATTACAGGCCCCTCAGCCCCAGCATTTT.

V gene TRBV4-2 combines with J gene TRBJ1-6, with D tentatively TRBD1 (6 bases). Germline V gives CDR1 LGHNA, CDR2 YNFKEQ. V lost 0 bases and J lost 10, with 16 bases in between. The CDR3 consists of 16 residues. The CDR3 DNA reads TGTGCCAGCAGCCAAGAGGGGGGGCAGCTTGACTCACCCCTCCACTTT. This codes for CASSQEGGQLDSPLHF.

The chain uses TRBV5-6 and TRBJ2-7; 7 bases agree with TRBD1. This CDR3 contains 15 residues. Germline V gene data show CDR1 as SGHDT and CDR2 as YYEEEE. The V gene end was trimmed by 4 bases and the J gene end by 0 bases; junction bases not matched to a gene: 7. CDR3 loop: CASSLGDSSSYEQYF. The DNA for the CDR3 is TGTGCCAGCAGCCTTGGGGACAGTTCCTCCTACGAGCAGTACTTC. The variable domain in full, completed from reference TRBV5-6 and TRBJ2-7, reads DAGVTQSPTHLIKTRGQQVTLRCSPKSGHDTVSWYQQALGQGPQFIFQYYEEEERQRGNFPDRFSGHQFPNYSSELNVNALLLGDSALYLCASSLGDSSSYEQYFGPGTRLTVT.